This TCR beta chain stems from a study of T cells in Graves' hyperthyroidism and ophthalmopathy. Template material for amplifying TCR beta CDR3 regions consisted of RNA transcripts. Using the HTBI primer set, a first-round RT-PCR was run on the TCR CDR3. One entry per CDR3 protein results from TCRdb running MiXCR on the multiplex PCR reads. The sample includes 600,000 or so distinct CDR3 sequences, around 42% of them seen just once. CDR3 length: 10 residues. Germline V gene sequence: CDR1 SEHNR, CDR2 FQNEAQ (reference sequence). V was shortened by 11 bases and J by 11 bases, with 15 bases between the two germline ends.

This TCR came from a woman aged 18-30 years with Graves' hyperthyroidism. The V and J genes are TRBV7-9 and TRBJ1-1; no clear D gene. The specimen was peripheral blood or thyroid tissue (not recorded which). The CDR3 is CAWSAGWAFF. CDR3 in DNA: TGTGCCTGGTCGGCCGGATGGGCTTTCTTT.